Detailed here is one T cell receptor (beta chain). These data belong to a study of T cell changes during pregnancy in multiple sclerosis. Germline CDR1 and CDR2: SQVTM and ANQGSEA. V was shortened by 5 bases and J by 3 bases, with 10 bases between the two germline ends. The CDR3 covers 12 residues. Data came from immunoSEQ multiplex PCR; TCRdb stores just in-frame clones and leaves some out. The sample records under 85,000 clones, 90% being singletons. The rearrangement uses TRBV29-1 and TRBJ1-1; D perhaps matches TRBD1 (6 bases). The material was peripheral blood, obtained in the third trimester of pregnancy. The origin of this receptor is a female donor with multiple sclerosis, enrolled in a pregnancy study. DNA of the CDR3: TGCAGCGTTCGGGACATAGACACTGAAGCTTTCTTT. It codes for CSVRDIDTEAFF.